The rows below give T cell receptor beta chains drawn from one sample of a study of shared clonotypes between healthy human individuals. Sequencing used immunoSEQ multiplex PCR; TCRdb keeps in-frame clones, though not all of them. The profile shows approximately 810,000 clones, almost 95% of them singletons. Sequencing was performed on naive CD8+ T cells sorted from blood. The receptors were gathered from a man aged 25 to 45 in good health. Both conserved end residues are part of each CDR3. D genes are given only for firm matches. Some rows have no size entry. The others give once, few or many, or a class for an expanded clone.

V gene,clone size,D gene,J gene,CDR3 protein,CDR3 DNA
TRBV28,NA,TRBD2,TRBJ2-2,CASSFRSSGDLVGELFF,TGTGCCAGCAGTTTTAGGTCTAGCGGCGACTTAGTAGGGGAGCTGTTTTTT
TRBV4-3,NA,NA,TRBJ2-7,CASSQVGRNEQYF,TGCGCCAGCAGCCAGGTTGGCAGGAACGAGCAGTACTTC
TRBV10-1,NA,NA,TRBJ2-1,CASSEPDSRSYNEQFF,TGCGCCAGCAGTGAACCGGACTCCCGCTCCTACAATGAGCAGTTCTTC
TRBV4-1,NA,NA,TRBJ2-7,CASSQTPGPYEQYF,TGCGCCAGCAGCCAGACCCCGGGTCCCTACGAGCAGTACTTC
TRBV27,NA,TRBD2,TRBJ2-7,CASSPISGRLGEQYF,TGTGCCAGCAGTCCCATTAGCGGGAGATTGGGGGAGCAGTACTTC
TRBV7-9,NA,TRBD2,TRBJ2-1,CASSPPTSGIINEQFF,TGTGCCAGCAGCCCACCGACTAGCGGGATAATAAATGAGCAGTTCTTC
TRBV11-1,NA,NA,TRBJ2-7,CASSLTGTYEQYF,TGTGCCAGCAGCTTAACTGGAACCTACGAGCAGTACTTC
TRBV5-5,NA,TRBD1,TRBJ1-1,CASSQSMTGNTEAFF,TGTGCCAGCAGCCAATCAATGACAGGGAATACTGAAGCTTTCTTT
TRBV28,NA,NA,TRBJ2-2,CASSYTGELFF,TGTGCCAGCAGTTATACCGGGGAGCTGTTTTTT
TRBV15,NA,TRBD1,TRBJ2-1,CATSSGTGAPYNEQFF,TGTGCCACCAGCAGTGGTACAGGGGCCCCCTACAATGAGCAGTTCTTC
TRBV6-6,NA,NA,TRBJ2-5,CASTHGETQYF,TGTGCCAGCACCCATGGGGAGACCCAGTACTTC
TRBV10-3,few,NA,TRBJ2-3,CASGTGEDTQYF,TGTGCCAGCGGGACCGGGGAAGATACGCAGTATTTT
TRBV18,NA,NA,TRBJ2-1,CASSPTRAEYNEQFF,TGTGCCAGCTCACCTACCAGGGCAGAGTACAATGAGCAGTTCTTC
TRBV27,NA,NA,TRBJ2-2,CASSWSRTGELFF,TGTGCCAGCAGTTGGAGTAGGACCGGGGAGCTGTTTTTT
TRBV14,NA,NA,TRBJ2-6,CASSQVRHRVGPLVLTF,TGTGCCAGCAGCCAAGTGAGGCACAGGGTAGGCCCGTTGGTCCTGACTTTC
TRBV11-2,NA,NA,TRBJ2-1,CASSLGKNEQFF,TGTGCCAGCAGCTTAGGGAAGAATGAGCAGTTCTTC
TRBV10-3,NA,NA,TRBJ2-1,CAISGSSSYNEQFF,TGTGCCATCAGTGGCTCCAGCTCCTACAATGAGCAGTTCTTC
TRBV27,NA,NA,TRBJ2-7,CASSLSQAYEQYF,TGTGCCAGCAGTTTATCGCAGGCGTACGAGCAGTACTTC
TRBV15,once,NA,TRBJ1-5,CATSRREDQPQHF,TGTGCCACCAGCAGGCGGGAGGACCAGCCCCAGCATTTT
TRBV11-2,NA,NA,TRBJ1-3,CASSPRTSRATIYF,TGTGCCAGCAGCCCTCGGACGTCTCGGGCCACCATATATTTT
TRBV2,NA,TRBD2,TRBJ2-7,CASTGLVDEQYF,TGTGCCAGCACAGGACTAGTTGACGAGCAGTACTTC
TRBV19,NA,TRBD2,TRBJ2-7,CASSISGASGREQYF,TGTGCCAGTAGTATCTCAGGGGCTAGCGGGCGGGAGCAGTACTTC
TRBV27,few,TRBD2,TRBJ2-1,CASSLGGSRYEQFF,TGTGCCAGCAGTTTAGGCGGGAGTAGGTATGAGCAGTTCTTC
TRBV7-9,NA,NA,TRBJ2-1,CASSPWTGFVDEQFF,TGTGCCAGCAGCCCGTGGACGGGATTCGTCGATGAGCAGTTCTTC